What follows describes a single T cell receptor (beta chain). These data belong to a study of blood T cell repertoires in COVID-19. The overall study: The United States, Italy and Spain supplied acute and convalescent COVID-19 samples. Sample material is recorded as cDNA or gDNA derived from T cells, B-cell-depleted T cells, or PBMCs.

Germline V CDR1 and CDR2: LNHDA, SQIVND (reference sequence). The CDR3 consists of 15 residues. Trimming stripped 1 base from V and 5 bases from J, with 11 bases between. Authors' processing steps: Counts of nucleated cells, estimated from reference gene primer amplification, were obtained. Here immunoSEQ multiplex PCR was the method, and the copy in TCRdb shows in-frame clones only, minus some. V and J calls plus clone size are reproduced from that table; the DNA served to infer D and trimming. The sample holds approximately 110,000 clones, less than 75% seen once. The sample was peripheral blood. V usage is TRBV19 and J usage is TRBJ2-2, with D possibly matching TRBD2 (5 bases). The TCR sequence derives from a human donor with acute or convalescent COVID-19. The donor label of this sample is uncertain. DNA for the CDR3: TGTGCCAGTAGTATAGGTCGAGGGAAAACCGGGGAGCTGTTTTTT. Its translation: CASSIGRGKTGELFF.